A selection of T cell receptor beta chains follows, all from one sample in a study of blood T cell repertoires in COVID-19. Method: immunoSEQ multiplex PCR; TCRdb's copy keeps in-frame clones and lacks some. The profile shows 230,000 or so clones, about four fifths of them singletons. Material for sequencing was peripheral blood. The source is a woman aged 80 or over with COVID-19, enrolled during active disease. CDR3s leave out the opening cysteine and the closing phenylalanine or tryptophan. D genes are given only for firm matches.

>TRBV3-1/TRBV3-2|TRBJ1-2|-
ASRRSGTRPGYT
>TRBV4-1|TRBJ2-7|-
ASSRGGQGAYEQY
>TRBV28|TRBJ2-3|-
ASSLLGDTSADTQY
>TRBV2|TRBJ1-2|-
ASSESPWRGYT
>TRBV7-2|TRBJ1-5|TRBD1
ASSPDRVQPQH
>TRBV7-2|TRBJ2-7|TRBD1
ASSLAGRGLYEQY
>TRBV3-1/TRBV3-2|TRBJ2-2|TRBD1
ASSQEDRSYSRTGELF
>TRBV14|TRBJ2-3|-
ASSLRISSVSSTDTQY
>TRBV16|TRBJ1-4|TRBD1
ASSFGQVNEKLF
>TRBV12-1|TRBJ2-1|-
ASSFETGSSYNEQF
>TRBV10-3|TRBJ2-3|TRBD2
AIKASGGAGDTQY
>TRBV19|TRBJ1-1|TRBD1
ASSILGQVGTEAF
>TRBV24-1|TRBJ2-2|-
ATRPSITDTGELF
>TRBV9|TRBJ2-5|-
ASSVRAGKGETQY
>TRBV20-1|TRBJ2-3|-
SASAGSASDTQY
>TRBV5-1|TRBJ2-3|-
ASSLGFPGSVNTDTQY
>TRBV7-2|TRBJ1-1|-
ASSLGSGGNTEAF
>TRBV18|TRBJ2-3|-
ASSPRRDTDTQY
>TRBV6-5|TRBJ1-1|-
ASKGGVPEAF
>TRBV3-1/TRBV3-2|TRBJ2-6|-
ASSHPPGGGSSGANVLT
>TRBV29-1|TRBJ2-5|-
SVDTPPAGAETQY
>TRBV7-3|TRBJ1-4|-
ASSLMTVANEKLF
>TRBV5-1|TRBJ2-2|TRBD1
ASSPGTGAGELF
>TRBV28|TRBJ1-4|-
ASGLSGEKLF
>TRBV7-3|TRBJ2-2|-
ASSPWGLPGGELF
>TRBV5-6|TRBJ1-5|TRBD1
ASSRNRDRGERSQPQH
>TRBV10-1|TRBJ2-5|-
ASSRDAGRGETQY
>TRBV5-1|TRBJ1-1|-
ASSLKAGGRNTEAF
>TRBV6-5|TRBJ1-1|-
ASSYGEVRNTEAF
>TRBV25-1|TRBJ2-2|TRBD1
ASRGDRALTGELF
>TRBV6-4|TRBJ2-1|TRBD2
ASSAGGRGNEQF
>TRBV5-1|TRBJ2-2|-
ASSLAPRNTGELF
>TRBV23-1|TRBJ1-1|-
ASSPMGGDNTSFAEAF
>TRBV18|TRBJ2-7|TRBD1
ASSRGDRAEQY
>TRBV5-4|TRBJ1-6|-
ASSRFAGEYSPLH
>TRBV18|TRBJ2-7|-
ASSKGTPELEQY
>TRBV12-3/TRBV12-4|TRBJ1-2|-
ASRGAGLYGYT
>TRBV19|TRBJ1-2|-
ATSLQTNYGYT
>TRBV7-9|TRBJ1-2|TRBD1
ASSLTGPYGYT
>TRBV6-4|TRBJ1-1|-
ASSELQGGEAF
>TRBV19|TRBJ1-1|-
ASSIGQNTEAF
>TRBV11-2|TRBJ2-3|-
ASSQDYTDTQY
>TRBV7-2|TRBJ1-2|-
ASSPDQGYGYT
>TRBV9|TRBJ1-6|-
ASSVDRVNSPLH
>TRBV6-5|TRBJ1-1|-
ASSYDRVLMNTEAF